These 26 T cell receptor beta chains came from one sample sequenced in a study of shared clonotypes between healthy human individuals. Profiled with immunoSEQ multiplex PCR; TCRdb holds only in-frame clones, not every one. The sample contains roughly 2 million clones, 85% to 95% of which appear only once. Sequenced input: naive CD4+ T cells sorted from blood. This sample's subset: CD45RA+ positively selected. The source of these receptors is a man younger than 30 in good health.

The genes are TRBV5-1 and TRBJ2-2; perhaps TRBD1 as D (6 bases). This CDR3 spans 15 amino acids. The germline CDR1 and CDR2 sequences are SGHRS and YFSETQ. V was trimmed by 2 bases and J by 0 bases, leaving 8 bases between them. Here the CDR3 DNA reads TGCGCCAGCAGCTTTGACAGGACGAACACCGGGGAGCTGTTTTTT. It codes for CASSFDRTNTGELFF.

The genes are TRBV18 and TRBJ1-2, with a tentative D call TRBD1 (5 bases). Germline CDR1 KGHSH, CDR2 LQKENI. The CDR3 covers 16 residues. Trimming took off 0 bases at V and 3 bases at J, with 14 bases between the two ends. The CDR3 DNA sequence: TGTGCCAGCTCACCACCGGGCACCGGGGCAGACTATGGCTACACCTTC. It specifies CASSPPGTGADYGYTF.

This clone was picked up one time. The chain links TRBV6-5 to TRBJ2-7; tentative D call: TRBD1 (6 bases). V dropped 5 bases and J dropped 2 bases, with 16 bases sitting between them. Germline CDR1 and CDR2: MNHEY and SVGAGI. The CDR3 has 15 residues. The CDR3 DNA reads TGTGCCAGCAGTAAATTTGAGACAGGAACCTACGAGCAGTACTTC. Amino acid sequence: CASSKFETGTYEQYF.

The genes are TRBV30 and TRBJ1-4; D may be TRBD1 (5 bases). This CDR3 spans 14 amino acids. The V gene's germline CDR1 is GTSNPN and CDR2 SVGIG (reference sequence). V lost 1 base and J 8 bases, leaving 14 bases between the germline ends. The CDR3 region is CAWSDGWEGEKLFF. Written as DNA, the CDR3 is TGTGCCTGGAGTGACGGTTGGGAGGGGGAAAAACTGTTTTTT. The full variable domain, its missing parts supplied by reference TRBV30 and TRBJ1-4, is SQTIHQWPATLVQPVGSPLSLECTVEGTSNPNLYWYRQAAGRGLQLLFYSVGIGQISSEVPQNLSASRPQDRQFILSSKKLLLSDSGFYLCAWSDGWEGEKLFFGSGTQLSVL.

A single count supports this clone. The V gene is TRBV10-2, the J gene TRBJ2-5, with TRBD2 matching 11 bases. The germline V gene has CDR1 WSHSY and CDR2 SAAADI. V gave up 2 bases and J gave up 2 bases; unmatched junction bases: 1. The CDR3 is made up of 15 amino acids. The CDR3 DNA is TGCGCCAGCAGTGAGGCTAGCGGGGGGCAAGAGACCCAGTACTTC. Translation gives CASSEASGGQETQYF.

Worth noting for this clone: Other DNA sequences from this sample encode an identical CDR3 as well. The rearrangement joins TRBV30 to TRBJ2-5, with D unclear. V lost 5 bases to trimming and J lost 2 bases, with 6 bases between them. The CDR3 is 11 amino acids. Germline lookup yields CDR1 GTSNPN and CDR2 SVGIG (reference sequence). DNA for the CDR3: TGTGCCTGGGGGCCTCAAGAGACCCAGTACTTC. Protein sequence: CAWGPQETQYF. Combining the CDR3 with reference TRBV30 and TRBJ2-5 gives the whole variable domain SQTIHQWPATLVQPVGSPLSLECTVEGTSNPNLYWYRQAAGRGLQLLFYSVGIGQISSEVPQNLSASRPQDRQFILSSKKLLLSDSGFYLCAWGPQETQYFGPGTRLLVL.

The chain recombines TRBV19 with TRBJ2-7; D may be TRBD1 (6 bases). The germline gives CDR1 LNHDA, CDR2 SQIVND (reference sequence). Trimming left V 3 bases short and J 3 bases short, with 15 bases between. The CDR3 loop spans 15 amino acids. CDR3 amino acids: CASSIHRDTFYEQYF. For the CDR3, the DNA is TGTGCCAGTAGTATTCACCGGGACACGTTCTACGAGCAGTACTTC.

The V gene is TRBV15, the J gene TRBJ2-7, with D possibly TRBD2 on 6 matching bases. CDR3 length: 15 amino acids. The germline V gene encodes CDR1 LNHNV and CDR2 YYDKDF (reference sequence). The ends were cut back, 1 base at V and 2 bases at J, with 12 bases in the middle. CDR3 protein: CATSRAGANTYEQYF. The CDR3 nucleotides read TGTGCCACCAGCAGAGCGGGAGCAAATACCTACGAGCAGTACTTC.

The rearrangement joins TRBV11-2 to TRBJ1-5, with a weak D call TRBD1 (5 bases). The V gene lost 0 bases and the J gene lost 6 bases, with 12 bases spanning the gap. The germline V gene has CDR1 SGHAT and CDR2 FQNNGV. CDR3 length: 15 amino acids. CDR3 DNA sequence: TGTGCCAGCAGCTTAGATGGGAGGGGCAGTCAGCCCCAGCATTTT. It translates to CASSLDGRGSQPQHF. Supplemented by reference TRBV11-2 and TRBJ1-5, the full variable domain reads EAGVAQSPRYKIIEKRQSVAFWCNPISGHATLYWYQQILGQGPKLLIQFQNNGVVDDSQLPKDRFSAERLKGVDSTLKIQPAKLEDSAVYLCASSLDGRGSQPQHFGDGTRLSIL.

V gene TRBV28 combines with J gene TRBJ1-1, with a weak D call TRBD1 (5 bases). There are 13 residues in the CDR3. Germline loops: CDR1 MDHEN, CDR2 SYDVKM. With 7 bases removed from V and 11 bases from J, the gap between germline ends came to 20 bases. Written as DNA, the CDR3 is TGTGCCAGCACCTTACAGACAGATTCGAATGCTTTCTTT. Its protein product is CASTLQTDSNAFF.

The V gene is TRBV2, the J gene TRBJ2-3, with 7 bases identical to TRBD2. Germline CDR1 reads SNHLY; CDR2 reads FYNNEI. Trimming at V came to 6 bases and at J to 2 bases, leaving 2 bases not matched to a gene. The CDR3 runs 13 residues. CDR3 nucleotides: TGTGCCAGCAGGAGCGGGGACACAGATACGCAGTATTTT. This translates into CASRSGDTDTQYF.

The sample holds a few counts of this clone. The same CDR3 arises from other DNA sequences in this sample as well. The chain employs TRBV7-9 and TRBJ1-1, with a weak D call TRBD1 (5 bases). Per germline, CDR1 SEHNR and CDR2 FQNEAQ (reference sequence). This CDR3 contains 14 residues. V shed 3 bases and J shed 0 bases, with 8 bases lying between them. CDR3 protein: CASSLGQVNTEAFF. CDR3 in DNA: TGTGCCAGCAGCTTGGGGCAGGTGAACACTGAAGCTTTCTTT.

J is TRBJ2-1 and V is TRBV13, with D maybe TRBD2 (6 bases). CDR1 is PRHDT, CDR2 FYEKMQ, per germline (reference sequence). The CDR3 consists of 18 residues. V was shortened by 0 bases and J by 8 bases, with 23 bases between the two germline ends. CDR3 loop: CASSLGLFVTRGVDEQFF. Here the CDR3 DNA reads TGTGCCAGCAGCTTAGGCCTCTTCGTGACTAGAGGTGTAGATGAGCAGTTCTTC.

Comment on this clone: Other DNA variants within this sample encode the same CDR3. This chain uses TRBV11-3 with TRBJ2-3; D ambiguous. Trimming pared 5 bases from V and 0 bases from J, leaving 6 bases between. The germline gives CDR1 SGHNT, CDR2 YENEEA. This CDR3 has 13 amino acids. CDR3 bases: TGTGCCAGCAGCCCCGGGAGCACAGATACGCAGTATTTT. Encoded protein: CASSPGSTDTQYF.

The chain joins TRBV6-4 to TRBJ2-7; weak D call: TRBD1 (7 bases). Trimming shortened V by 6 bases and J by 4 bases, and 16 bases separated the two germline ends. CDR1 is MRHNA, CDR2 SNTAGT, per germline. This CDR3 has 14 amino acids. CDR3 in DNA: TGTGCCAGCAGCCCAGGGGGGACAAGGTACGAGCAGTACTTC. Its protein product is CASSPGGTRYEQYF.

The gene calls are TRBV5-1 and TRBJ2-6, with TRBD2 identical over 7 bases. The J segment lost 4 bases and the V segment lost 0 bases, leaving 4 bases of the junction unmatched. Germline V gene sequence: CDR1 SGHRS, CDR2 YFSETQ. The CDR3 length is 16 residues. CDR3 residues: CASSLAAGVGANVLTF. The CDR3 DNA follows: TGCGCCAGCAGCTTGGCCGCGGGGGTCGGGGCCAACGTCCTGACTTTC.

This chain links TRBV5-1 with TRBJ2-7; 10 bases are shared with TRBD2. The length of the CDR3 is 15 residues. The ends lost 1 base at V and 6 bases at J; junction bases unmatched: 7. CDR1 SGHRS and CDR2 YFSETQ come from the germline V gene. The CDR3: CASSLLASGSGEQYF. CDR3 DNA sequence: TGCGCCAGCAGCTTGTTGGCTAGCGGGAGTGGCGAGCAGTACTTC.

About this clone itself: Within the sample, other DNA sequences also encode this same CDR3. The rearrangement joins TRBV5-1 to TRBJ1-1; 8 bases are shared with TRBD1. There are 14 residues in the CDR3. CDR1 SGHRS and CDR2 YFSETQ come from the germline V gene. V dropped 1 base and J dropped 5; count of bases not matched to a gene: 4. CDR3 loop: CASSLTGGGTEAFF. The CDR3 DNA follows: TGCGCCAGCAGCTTGACAGGGGGAGGTACTGAAGCTTTCTTT.

V and J are TRBV19 and TRBJ2-7; the D is unclear. Germline assignment: CDR1 LNHDA and CDR2 SQIVND (reference sequence). The CDR3 runs 13 residues. Deletions cut 3 bases from V and 0 bases from J, with 6 bases between. The CDR3 DNA sequence: TGTGCCAGTAGTATTTACCCCTCCTACGAGCAGTACTTC. Translated, it gives CASSIYPSYEQYF. The complete variable domain, with remaining parts taken from reference TRBV19 and TRBJ2-7, reads DGGITQSPKYLFRKEGQNVTLSCEQNLNHDAMYWYRQDPGQGLRLIYYSQIVNDFQKGDIAEGYSVSREKKESFPLTVTSAQKNPTAFYLCASSIYPSYEQYFGPGTRLTVT.

V is TRBV7-9 and J is TRBJ2-3, with D perhaps given as TRBD1 or TRBD2 (5 bases each). The CDR3 length is 16 residues. V lost 3 bases to trimming and J lost 0 bases, with 13 bases between them. Germline V gene sequence: CDR1 SEHNR, CDR2 FQNEAQ (reference sequence). The CDR3 loop reads CASSFRPGGSTDTQYF. In nucleotides, the CDR3 is TGTGCCAGCAGCTTCCGTCCTGGGGGAAGCACAGATACGCAGTATTTT. Complete variable domain (other parts from reference TRBV7-9 and TRBJ2-3): DTGVSQNPRHKITKRGQNVTFRCDPISEHNRLYWYRQTLGQGPEFLTYFQNEAQLEKSRLLSDRFSAERPKGSFSTLEIQRTEQGDSAMYLCASSFRPGGSTDTQYFGPGTRLTVL.

The gene calls are TRBV6-1 and TRBJ2-7; TRBD1 might be the D (6 bases). Per the germline V gene, CDR1 is MNHNS and CDR2 is SASEGT. The CDR3 loop spans 14 amino acids. V gave up 1 base and J gave up 5 bases, with 12 bases separating them. The DNA for the CDR3 is TGTGCCAGCAGTGAAGGACAGGTTGGCGACGAGCAGTACTTC. This gives the protein CASSEGQVGDEQYF.

Worth noting for this clone: Its ends do not fully match the called genes, so a read error is possible. The identical CDR3 is also encoded by other nucleotide sequences in the sample. The V and J genes are TRBV7-2 and TRBJ1-1; 10 bases map to TRBD1. Germline CDR1 is SGHTA and CDR2 is FQGNSA. This CDR3 is 15 amino acids long. CDR3 in amino acids: CASSLGTGVNTEAFF. The CDR3 region has the DNA TGTGCCAGCAGCCTCGGGACAGGGGTGAATACTGAAGCTTTCTTT.

In its sample, this clone was seen a few times. Different DNA sequences within this sample yield the same CDR3. The gene calls are TRBV6-1 and TRBJ1-2; TRBD1 matches at 8 bases. CDR1 is MNHNS, CDR2 SASEGT, per germline. V was clipped by 3 bases and J by 3 bases; unmatched bases: 0. The CDR3 length is 13 residues. This CDR3 is CASSEDRDYGYTF. CDR3 DNA sequence: TGTGCCAGCAGTGAGGACAGGGACTATGGCTACACCTTC.

The chain employs TRBV5-6 and TRBJ1-2, with 9 bases fitting TRBD1. CDR3 length: 13 amino acids. Trimming took 4 bases from V and 7 from J; bases not matched to a gene: 5. Germline-derived CDR1 and CDR2 are SGHDT and YYEEEE. CDR3 in DNA: TGTGCCAGCAGCCGGGACAGGGTAGGTGGCTACACCTTC. Protein product: CASSRDRVGGYTF.

The V gene is TRBV10-2, the J gene TRBJ2-2; D may be TRBD1 (5 bases). The CDR3 has 16 residues. Germline V CDR1 and CDR2: WSHSY, SAAADI. Deletions cut 3 bases from V and 0 bases from J, with 11 bases between. The CDR3, as DNA: TGCGCCAGCAGTGAAAGGGGCAGTTCGAACACCGGGGAGCTGTTTTTT. Its protein is CASSERGSSNTGELFF.

The chain carries TRBV9 and TRBJ2-7, with D perhaps matching TRBD2 (7 bases). V lost 0 bases, J lost 2 bases, and 18 bases lay in between. CDR1 is SGDLS and CDR2 is YYNGEE in the germline V gene. This CDR3 region has 17 residues. Here the CDR3 reads CASSVGFGGPSPYEQYF. CDR3 nucleotides: TGTGCCAGCAGCGTAGGGTTCGGGGGGCCGAGTCCCTACGAGCAGTACTTC.